Included here is one T cell receptor (beta chain) sequence, with context. The junction had 7 bases not matched to a gene; V was cut back by 6 bases and J by 7 bases. The germline V gene encodes CDR1 LNHDA and CDR2 SQIVND (reference sequence). CDR3 length: 15 residues. These data come from a study of CD8 T cells in Susac syndrome. An input of about 0.5 to 1 ug of RNA was subjected to reverse transcription using random hexamers. TCRdb itself ran the immunoSEQ multiplex PCR reads through MiXCR, one entry per CDR3 protein. The profile shows around 190,000 distinct CDR3 sequences, approximately 94% of them singletons.

The clonotype was recovered from a human donor in good health. The chain recombines TRBV19 with TRBJ2-2; 11 bases match TRBD2. Material: CD4+ T cells from PBMCs. The CDR3 is CASSKGLAEYGELFF. The CDR3 DNA is TGTGCCAGTAGCAAGGGACTAGCGGAGTACGGGGAGCTGTTTTTT.